The rows below give T cell receptor beta chains drawn from one sample of a study of OX40 agonist ivuxolimab in advanced cancers. Generated by immunoSEQ multiplex PCR, the TCRdb table keeps only in-frame clones and is missing some. The sample consists of 65,000 to 100,000 clones, approximately 92% of them appearing once. Here the sequenced sample was CD4+ or CD8+ T cells sorted from blood, taken in a trial of the OX40 agonist ivuxolimab. The receptors here all came from an adult with an advanced solid tumor such as melanoma, head and neck, liver or kidney cancer. Each CDR3 is given with its conserved first and last residue. D genes are given only for firm matches. Not every row has a clone size; where given, it reads once, few, many or a size class.

j_gene | v_gene | d_gene | abundance | CDR3nt | CDR3aa
TRBJ2-5 | TRBV25-1 | - | - | TGTGCCAGCAGCACCCCCACCCAGTATCAAGAGACCCAGTACTTC | CASSTPTQYQETQYF
TRBJ2-4 | TRBV28 | - | - | TGTGCCAGCAGCCTAACGGTGCGGGGGCTAGCCAAAAACATTCAGTACTTC | CASSLTVRGLAKNIQYF
TRBJ2-3 | TRBV20-1 | - | - | TGCAGTGCTTATAGCACAGATACGCAGTATTTT | CSAYSTDTQYF
TRBJ2-5 | TRBV7-3 | TRBD1 | - | TGTGCCAGCAGCTTAGGTGGGACAGGCGTCAGCGAGACCCAGTACTTC | CASSLGGTGVSETQYF
TRBJ2-7 | TRBV28 | - | - | TGTGCCAGCAGGGGGATGGGTAAAGGCTATTCCGAGCAGTACTTC | CASRGMGKGYSEQYF
TRBJ1-1 | TRBV27 | - | - | TGTGCCAGCAGGAACCAGGGCGGGGGAACTGAAGCTTTCTTT | CASRNQGGGTEAFF
TRBJ2-2 | TRBV5-1 | - | once | TGCGCCAGCAGCATAAGACAGCCCGGGGAGCTGTTTTTT | CASSIRQPGELFF
TRBJ2-2 | TRBV2 | - | - | TGTGCCAGCAGTGAACCTAGAAGGCTCTTAGGGGAGCTGTTTTTT | CASSEPRRLLGELFF
TRBJ2-5 | TRBV6-5 | TRBD2 | - | TGTGCCAGCAGCCGCGGGACTAACCCGCAAGAGACCCAGTACTTC | CASSRGTNPQETQYF
TRBJ1-4 | TRBV9 | - | few | TGTGCCAGCAGCGTCGGGGGACCTAATGAAAAACTGTTTTTT | CASSVGGPNEKLFF
TRBJ2-5 | TRBV9 | - | - | TGTGCCAGCAGCGAACGGGACCGAGAGACCCAGTACTTC | CASSERDRETQYF
TRBJ2-7 | TRBV18 | - | - | TGTGCCAGCTCACCCCCTGGGAGGCTCGAGCAGTACTTC | CASSPPGRLEQYF
TRBJ2-2 | TRBV21-1 | - | once | TGTGCCAGCAGCACCTTCAAGGGACAAGTCAATGCCGGGGAGCTGTTTTTT | CASSTFKGQVNAGELFF
TRBJ2-2 | TRBV7-2 | TRBD1 | - | TGTGCCAGCAGACAGGGGGGCACCGGGGAGCTGTTTTTT | CASRQGGTGELFF
TRBJ2-1 | TRBV7-9 | TRBD2 | - | TGTGCCAGCAGCCGGACTAGCGGGGCTTACAATGAGCAGTTCTTC | CASSRTSGAYNEQFF
TRBJ1-4 | TRBV6-1 | - | - | TGTGCCAGCAGTGAAGGGGTCCTGGCGGAATTTAATGAAAAACTGTTTTTT | CASSEGVLAEFNEKLFF
TRBJ2-2 | TRBV29-1 | - | - | TGCAGCGTTGACTGGCGCAACACCGGGGAGCTGTTTTTT | CSVDWRNTGELFF
TRBJ1-2 | TRBV11-2 | - | - | TGTGCCAGCAGGGAGCAAGCTAACTATGGCTACACCTTC | CASREQANYGYTF
TRBJ2-7 | TRBV7-3 | - | few | TGTGCCAGCAGCCTTCAAGCCACCTACGAGCAGTACTTC | CASSLQATYEQYF
TRBJ2-7 | TRBV27 | TRBD2 | - | TGTGCCAGCAGTTTAGCGGGAGGGCCCTACGAGCAGTACTTC | CASSLAGGPYEQYF
TRBJ1-1 | TRBV28 | - | few | TGTGCCGGCGGCAAGGCCGGGGTCACTGAAGCTTTCTTT | CAGGKAGVTEAFF
TRBJ1-1 | TRBV10-3 | - | - | TGTGCCATCTCCCCGAAGGGACAATCGAACACTGAAGCTTTCTTT | CAISPKGQSNTEAFF
TRBJ2-3 | TRBV27 | - | - | TGTGCCAGCAGGGGGGGGGCACCCGATACGCAGTATTTT | CASRGGAPDTQYF
TRBJ1-5 | TRBV28 | - | - | TGTGCCAGCGGATCCACGGGACGGTTGAATCAGCCCCAGCATTTT | CASGSTGRLNQPQHF
TRBJ2-1 | TRBV12-5 | TRBD2 | - | TGTGCTAGTGGTTTAATGCGGGAGGGCCAGTACTTTTCCTACAATGAGCAGTTCTTC | CASGLMREGQYFSYNEQFF
TRBJ1-2 | TRBV6-5 | - | - | TGTGCCAGCAGTTACTCATACAGGGCGCTTAGTGGCTACACCTTC | CASSYSYRALSGYTF
TRBJ1-2 | TRBV6-1 | - | - | TGTGCCAGCAGTGTAGGGGTTCTAGCTAACTATGGCTACACCTTC | CASSVGVLANYGYTF
TRBJ1-3 | TRBV20-1 | - | - | TGCAGTGCTAGCTCTCGAGACACCATATATTTT | CSASSRDTIYF
TRBJ1-5 | TRBV10-3 | - | - | TGTGCCATCAGTGTCAGCAGCAATCAGCCCCAGCATTTT | CAISVSSNQPQHF
TRBJ1-5 | TRBV28 | - | - | TGTGCCAGCAGTTTTGGCCCTACCCTGCCCCAGCATTTT | CASSFGPTLPQHF
TRBJ2-1 | TRBV7-3 | TRBD2 | - | TGTGCCAGCAGCTTAAAGGGGACTAGCGATTACAATGAGCAGTTCTTC | CASSLKGTSDYNEQFF
TRBJ2-2 | TRBV28 | - | - | TGTGCCAGCAACGGAGGGAGCCTTTACACCGGGGAGCTGTTTTTT | CASNGGSLYTGELFF
TRBJ2-2 | TRBV2 | - | - | TGTGCCACAACGATAATAGCGGACACCGGGGAGCTGTTTTTT | CATTIIADTGELFF
TRBJ2-7 | TRBV6-6 | - | few | TGTGCCAGCAGTTACCCGACAGGCTCCTACGAGCAGTACTTC | CASSYPTGSYEQYF
TRBJ1-4 | TRBV28 | - | - | TGTGCCAGCAAGAATGAAAAACTGTTTTTT | CASKNEKLFF
TRBJ1-5 | TRBV15 | - | - | TGTGCCACCAGCGCAGGGTGGGGTAGCAATCAGCCCCAGCATTTT | CATSAGWGSNQPQHF
TRBJ2-1 | TRBV6-1 | - | - | TGTGCCAGCAGCCTAGGGACTTTCAATGAGCAGTTCTTC | CASSLGTFNEQFF
TRBJ2-1 | TRBV28 | - | - | TGTGCCAGCAGCTTTTTAAGCGGCAACAATGAGCAGTTCTTC | CASSFLSGNNEQFF
TRBJ2-3 | TRBV7-2 | - | - | TGTGCCAGCAGACAAGTGGGGGGAACAGATACGCAGTATTTT | CASRQVGGTDTQYF
TRBJ2-7 | TRBV29-1 | - | - | TGCAGCGTTGTAACAGGGAAAGGCTACGAGCAGTACTTC | CSVVTGKGYEQYF
TRBJ1-2 | TRBV28 | - | - | TGTGCCAGCAGGGGGAACTATGGCTACACCTTC | CASRGNYGYTF
TRBJ2-7 | TRBV30 | - | - | TGTGCCTGGAGGAGGCTAGCGTACGAGCAGTACTTC | CAWRRLAYEQYF
TRBJ1-2 | TRBV4-1 | - | once | TGCGCCAGCAGCCAGGCAAGGACGCGAGGGGACTATGGCTACACCTTC | CASSQARTRGDYGYTF
TRBJ2-3 | TRBV5-1 | - | - | TGCGCCAGCAGCTTGGAGCAGGGAACAGATACGCAGTATTTT | CASSLEQGTDTQYF